The T cell receptor (beta chain) described here comes from a study of cytomegalovirus exposure and HLA in healthy donors. About the research overall: Early on, a data release was issued that held approximately 78 million unique TCRs from HLA-typed donors.

As concerns this clone: Its matching antigen is unknown.

Study-wide results and limits: In an earlier analysis, productive rearrangement rates for most beta V segments clustered near 90% or 30%. The authors later linked a missense DCLRE1C variant to TCR beta V- and J-gene trimming. Donor immune exposure was known only as CMV serostatus.

The study ran its PCR with 60 Vbeta and 13 Jbeta primers. TCRdb keeps only in-frame clones here, not all; method: immunoSEQ multiplex PCR. The repertoire holds around 160,000 clones, roughly 74% seen once, with about 7.7% in the top ten. V gave up 0 bases and J gave up 7 bases, with 11 bases separating them. CDR3 length: 13 amino acids. CDR1 and CDR2 from the germline V gene are SGHRS and YFSETQ. The specimen was PBMCs. The receptor was isolated from a woman between 40 and 50 years old in good health and CMV-seropositive. The rearrangement links TRBV5-1 to TRBJ2-7; D may be TRBD1 (5 bases). CDR3 sequence reads: CASSLDDSREQYF. In nucleotides, the CDR3 is TGCGCCAGCAGCTTGGATGACAGCCGGGAGCAGTACTTC.